Reported below is one T cell receptor beta chain. Its target is unknown. Isolation of the CD4+ and CD8+ populations was accomplished via positive magnetic bead selection, with purity assessed by flow cytometry. This entry belongs to a study of somatic mutations in cytotoxic T cells in rheumatoid arthritis. Sequenced by immunoSEQ multiplex PCR; TCRdb stores in-frame clones only, minus some. The sample has 3,000 to 4,000 clones; roughly 92% are singletons. The CDR3 spans 14 residues. CDR1 MNHEY and CDR2 SMNVEV come from the germline V gene (reference sequence). The ends were cut back, 4 bases at V and 6 bases at J, with 12 bases in the middle. Overall study findings and caveats: There was no significant difference in CD8+ T-cell clonality between rheumatoid arthritis patients and age-matched healthy controls. Rising age went with increasing CD8+ clonality in rheumatoid arthritis patients; healthy controls showed no such increase.

The clonotype comes from a woman in her sixties or seventies with rheumatoid arthritis. The chain employs TRBV27 and TRBJ1-4, with D perhaps matching TRBD1 (5 bases). The source material was CD8+ T cells sorted from blood. The CDR3 region has the DNA TGTGCCAGCAGTTCAGAGGGACTTTATGAAAAACTGTTTTTT. This encodes CASSSEGLYEKLFF.